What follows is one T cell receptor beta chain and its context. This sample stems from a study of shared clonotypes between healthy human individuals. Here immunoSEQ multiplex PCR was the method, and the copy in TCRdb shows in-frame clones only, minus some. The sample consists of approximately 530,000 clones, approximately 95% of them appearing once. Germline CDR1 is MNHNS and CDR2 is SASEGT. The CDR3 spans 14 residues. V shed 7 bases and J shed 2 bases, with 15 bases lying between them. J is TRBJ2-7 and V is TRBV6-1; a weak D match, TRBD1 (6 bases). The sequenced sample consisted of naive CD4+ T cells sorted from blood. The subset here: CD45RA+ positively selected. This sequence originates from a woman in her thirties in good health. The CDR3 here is CASTSGQTTYEQYF. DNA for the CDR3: TGTGCCAGCACCTCCGGACAGACAACCTACGAGCAGTACTTC.